This entry concerns a single T cell receptor beta chain. What it binds is not known. CDR1 LNHDA and CDR2 SQIVND come from the germline V gene (reference sequence). With 4 bases removed from V and 3 bases from J, the gap between germline ends came to 10 bases. The CDR3 contains 13 residues. The protocol was immunoSEQ multiplex PCR, while the TCRdb copy is restricted to in-frame clones and leaves out a portion. Of 9,500 to 12,000 clones listed, 94% are singletons. The sample belongs to a study of T cells in narcolepsy. Turning to the study itself: Enrolled donors included narcolepsy type 1 or type 2 patients and healthy controls. Regarding the study as a whole: Autoreactive HCRT-specific and TRIB2-specific clonotypes were marked in same-patient CSF-versus-blood CD4+ comparisons. Blood of same and different patients, but not healthy controls, reportedly held recurring autoreactive clonotypes. Some memory CD4+ repertoires had no autoreactive clone sequences.

Source material: CD45RA- memory CD4+ T cells from PBMCs. The TCR comes from a human donor with narcolepsy. J is TRBJ2-7 and V is TRBV19, with D perhaps matching TRBD1 (5 bases). Written as DNA, the CDR3 is TGTGCCAGTAGTAAGGGGCGTAACTACGAGCAGTACTTC. Translating gives CASSKGRNYEQYF.